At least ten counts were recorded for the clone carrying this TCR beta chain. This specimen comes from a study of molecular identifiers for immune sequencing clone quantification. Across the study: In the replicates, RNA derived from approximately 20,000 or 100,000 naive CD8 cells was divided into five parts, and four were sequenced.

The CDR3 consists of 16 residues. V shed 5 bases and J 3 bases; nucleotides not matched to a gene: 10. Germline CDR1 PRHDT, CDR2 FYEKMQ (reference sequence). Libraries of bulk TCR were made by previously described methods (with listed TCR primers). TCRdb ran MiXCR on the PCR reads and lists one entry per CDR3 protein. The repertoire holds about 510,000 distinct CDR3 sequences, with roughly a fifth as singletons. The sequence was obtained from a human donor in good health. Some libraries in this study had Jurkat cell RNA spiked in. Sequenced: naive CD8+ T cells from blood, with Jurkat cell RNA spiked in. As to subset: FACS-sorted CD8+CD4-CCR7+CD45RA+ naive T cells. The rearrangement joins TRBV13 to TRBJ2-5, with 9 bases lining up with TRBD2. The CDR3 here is CASSPQLAGRKETQYF. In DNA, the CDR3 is TGTGCCAGCAGCCCTCAACTAGCGGGCCGTAAAGAGACCCAGTACTTC.